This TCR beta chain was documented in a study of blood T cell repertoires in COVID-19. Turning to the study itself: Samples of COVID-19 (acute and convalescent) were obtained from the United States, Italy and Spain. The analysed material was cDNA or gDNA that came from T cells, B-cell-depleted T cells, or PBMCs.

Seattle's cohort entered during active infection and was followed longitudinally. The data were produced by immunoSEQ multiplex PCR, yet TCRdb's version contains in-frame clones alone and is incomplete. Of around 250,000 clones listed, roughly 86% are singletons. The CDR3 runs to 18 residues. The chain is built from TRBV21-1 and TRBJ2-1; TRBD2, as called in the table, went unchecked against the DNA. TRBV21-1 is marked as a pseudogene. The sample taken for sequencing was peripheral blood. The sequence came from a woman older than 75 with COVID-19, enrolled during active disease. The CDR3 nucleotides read TGTGCCAGCAGCTTCGGGACTAGCGGGCCCTTTTCCTACAATGAGCAGTTCTTC. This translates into CASSFGTSGPFSYNEQFF.